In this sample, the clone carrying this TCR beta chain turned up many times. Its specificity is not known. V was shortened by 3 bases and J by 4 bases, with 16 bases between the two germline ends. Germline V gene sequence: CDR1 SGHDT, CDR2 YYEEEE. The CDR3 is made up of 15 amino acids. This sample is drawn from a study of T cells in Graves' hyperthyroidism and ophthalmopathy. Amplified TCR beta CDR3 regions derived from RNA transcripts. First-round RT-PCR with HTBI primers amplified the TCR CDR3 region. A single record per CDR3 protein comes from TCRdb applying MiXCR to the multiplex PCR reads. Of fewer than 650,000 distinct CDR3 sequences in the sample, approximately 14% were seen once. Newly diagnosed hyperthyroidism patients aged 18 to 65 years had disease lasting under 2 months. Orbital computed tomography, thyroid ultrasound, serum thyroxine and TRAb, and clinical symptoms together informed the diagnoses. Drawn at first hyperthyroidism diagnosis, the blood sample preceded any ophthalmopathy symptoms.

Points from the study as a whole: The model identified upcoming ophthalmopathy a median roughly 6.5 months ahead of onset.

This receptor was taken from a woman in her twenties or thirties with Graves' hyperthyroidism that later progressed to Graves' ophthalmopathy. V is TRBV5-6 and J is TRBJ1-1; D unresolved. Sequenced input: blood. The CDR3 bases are TGTGCCAGCAGCTCCTATGAGGGTGGAGGCACTGAAGCTTTCTTT. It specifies CASSSYEGGGTEAFF.